This T cell receptor (beta chain) was identified during a study of T cell repertoires in cytomegalovirus infection. TCRdb re-analysed the reads in MiXCR, keeping a single row per CDR3 protein. The sample lists 150,000 to 200,000 distinct CDR3 sequences, 28% occurring once. The germline V gene has CDR1 MNHEY and CDR2 SMNVEV (reference sequence). This CDR3 has 16 amino acids. V was clipped by 4 bases and J by 5 bases, with 18 bases between them. This chain uses TRBV27 with TRBJ2-1; TRBD2 is a possible D gene (5 bases). The clonotype comes from a human donor in good health (CMV status not recorded). Some clones in this sample may be carry-over from other donors' samples. The sequenced material came from PBMCs. The CDR3 reads CASSSRSYWENNEQFF. CDR3 nucleotides: TGTGCCAGCAGTTCCCGCTCCTACTGGGAGAACAATGAGCAGTTCTTC.